Presented here are 5 T cell receptor beta chains from one specimen sequenced in a study of blood T cells in healthy people across ages. Primers used in a second PCR of about 6 to 11 cycles were a sample-barcoded 5' primer and a J-beta primer mix. TCRdb recomputed calls from the 5' RACE reads with MiXCR, one row per CDR3 protein. Of 1.5 million to 1.8 million distinct CDR3 sequences in the sample, 40% to 45% are singletons; the top ten hold about 3.8%. The sample comprised blood. All receptors come from a woman aged 18-29 years in good health.

A single count supports this clonotype. The rearrangement joins TRBV7-6 to TRBJ2-2; 13 nucleotides match TRBD2. J was trimmed by 5 bases and V by 4 bases; bases with no gene match: 1. The germline gives CDR1 SGHVS, CDR2 FNYEAQ. CDR3 length: 15 residues. The CDR3 nucleotides read TGTGCCAGCAGCTCACTAGCGGGAGGGACCGGGGAGCTGTTTTTT. It yields the protein CASSSLAGGTGELFF.

This sequence joins TRBV24-1 and TRBJ2-5; D gene uncertain. The CDR3 is 14 amino acids. The germline V gene has CDR1 KGHDR and CDR2 SFDVKD. Deletions cut 1 base from V and 3 bases from J, with 8 bases between. The CDR3: CATSDFDKEETQYF. The DNA for the CDR3 is TGTGCCACCAGTGATTTCGACAAAGAAGAGACCCAGTACTTC.

The chain recombines TRBV7-3 with TRBJ2-1, with TRBD1 identical over 9 bases. The length of the CDR3 is 14 residues. Germline trimming cut 5 bases from V and 7 bases from J; bases unmatched to any gene: 6. Germline V gene data show CDR1 as SGHTA and CDR2 as FQGTGA. The CDR3 DNA is TGTGCCAGCAGCCCATCACAGGGGGCGAATGAGCAGTTCTTC. Residues: CASSPSQGANEQFF.

The chain joins TRBV6-2 or TRBV6-3 to TRBJ2-1, with TRBD2 matching over 10 bases. This CDR3 comprises 17 residues. Germline assignment: CDR1 MNHEY and CDR2 SVGEGT. V shed 0 bases and J 8 bases; nucleotides not matched to a gene: 10. CDR3 nucleotide sequence: TGTGCCAGCAGTTACTCAGAACCGGGACTAGCGCGCGATGAGCAGTTCTTC. It specifies CASSYSEPGLARDEQFF.

This clonotype was counted many times. The chain combines TRBV7-2 with TRBJ1-5; D may be TRBD1 (6 bases). The CDR3 is made up of 14 amino acids. The germline V gene has CDR1 SGHTA and CDR2 FQGNSA. Trimming cost V 5 bases and J 0 bases, with 8 bases left between them. The CDR3 DNA follows: TGTGCCAGCAGCCGGACAGTTAGCAATCAGCCCCAGCATTTT. This sequence encodes CASSRTVSNQPQHF.